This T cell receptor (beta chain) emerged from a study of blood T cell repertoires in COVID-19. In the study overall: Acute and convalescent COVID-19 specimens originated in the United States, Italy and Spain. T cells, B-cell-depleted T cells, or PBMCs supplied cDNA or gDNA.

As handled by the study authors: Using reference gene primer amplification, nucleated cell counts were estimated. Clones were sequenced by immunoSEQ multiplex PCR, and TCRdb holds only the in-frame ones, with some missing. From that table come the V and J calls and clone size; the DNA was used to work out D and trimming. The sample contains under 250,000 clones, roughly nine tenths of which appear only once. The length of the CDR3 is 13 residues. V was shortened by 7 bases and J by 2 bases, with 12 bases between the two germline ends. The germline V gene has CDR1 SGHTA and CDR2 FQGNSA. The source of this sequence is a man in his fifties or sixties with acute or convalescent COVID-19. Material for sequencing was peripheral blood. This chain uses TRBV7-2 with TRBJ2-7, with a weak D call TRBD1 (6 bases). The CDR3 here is CASNYGQTYEQYF. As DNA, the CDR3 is TGTGCCAGCAACTACGGACAGACCTACGAGCAGTACTTC.